The 10 T cell receptor beta chains in this list originate from one sample, sequenced in a study of T cell changes during pregnancy in multiple sclerosis. The method was immunoSEQ multiplex PCR; TCRdb's version includes in-frame clones alone and lacks a portion of them. This table holds around 61,000 clones, 85% to 90% found once. Material: peripheral blood, obtained in the first trimester of pregnancy. These receptors all stem from a female donor in good health, enrolled as a control in a pregnancy study.

V and J are TRBV5-5 and TRBJ1-4; weak D call: TRBD1 (6 bases). V lost 3 bases to trimming and J lost 7 bases, with 19 bases between them. The CDR3 is 16 residues long. Per the germline V gene, CDR1 is SGHKS and CDR2 is YYEKEE (reference sequence). The CDR3 DNA follows: TGTGCCAGCAGCTGGGGGATAGGGGGAATGGGTGAAAAACTGTTTTTT. This encodes CASSWGIGGMGEKLFF.

V is TRBV4-2 and J is TRBJ2-1; 8 nucleotides match TRBD2. Germline trimming cut 3 bases from V and 5 bases from J; bases unmatched to any gene: 9. The CDR3 spans 16 residues. Germline CDR1 and CDR2: LGHNA and YNFKEQ. The chain's CDR3 is CASSHPGIAGNNEQFF. CDR3 DNA: TGTGCCAGCAGCCATCCCGGGATAGCGGGGAACAATGAGCAGTTCTTC.

The gene calls are TRBV5-3 and TRBJ1-1; maybe TRBD1 (6 bases). TRBV5-3 belongs to the ORF category, with a function that is uncertain. The V and J ends lost 3 bases and 1 base respectively, with 13 bases between them. The CDR3 is 15 residues long. CDR3 DNA: TGTGCCAGAAGCTGGTCAGGGGACCCGAACACTGAAGCTTTCTTT. It is translated as CARSWSGDPNTEAFF.

This clone occurred once. V is TRBV30 and J is TRBJ1-5; D is uncertain. Germline V gene sequence: CDR1 GTSNPN, CDR2 SVGIG (reference sequence). The CDR3 has 13 residues. Trimming removed 2 bases at V and 3 bases at J, with 8 bases between. The CDR3 bases are TGTGCCTGGAGTCGGCAGGACAATCAGCCCCAGCATTTT. Protein product: CAWSRQDNQPQHF.

CDR3 in amino acids: CASSLERQETQYF. In nucleotides, the CDR3 is TGTGCCAGCAGCTTAGAGCGCCAAGAGACCCAGTACTTC. This chain uses TRBV11-3 with TRBJ2-5; no firm D call. CDR1 is SGHNT, CDR2 YENEEA, per germline. This CDR3 contains 13 residues. The V gene lost 0 bases and the J gene lost 1 base, with 3 bases spanning the gap.

This chain connects TRBV7-2 to TRBJ1-5; D perhaps matches TRBD1 (5 bases). Trimming shortened V by 0 bases and J by 3 bases, and 9 bases separated the two germline ends. There are 15 residues in the CDR3. Germline-derived CDR1 and CDR2 are SGHTA and FQGNSA. In nucleotides, the CDR3 is TGTGCCAGCAGCTTAGCTACAGGAAACAATCAGCCCCAGCATTTT. This sequence encodes CASSLATGNNQPQHF.

The rearrangement uses TRBV11-3 and TRBJ2-1, with 10 nucleotides matching TRBD2. The CDR3 covers 15 residues. The V gene end was trimmed by 3 bases and the J gene end by 8 bases; junction bases not matched to a gene: 7. Per the germline V gene, CDR1 is SGHNT and CDR2 is YENEEA. CDR3 sequence reads: CASSFMSGGADEQFF. The CDR3 nucleotides are TGTGCCAGCAGCTTTATGAGCGGGGGGGCTGATGAGCAGTTCTTC.

The chain is built from TRBV6-5 and TRBJ1-1, with D perhaps matching TRBD1 (6 bases). V dropped 0 bases and J dropped 0 bases, with 11 bases sitting between them. The CDR3 runs to 16 residues. CDR1 is MNHEY and CDR2 is SVGAGI in the germline V gene. The CDR3 protein is CASSYSRTVMNTEAFF. The CDR3 DNA reads TGTGCCAGCAGTTACTCGAGGACAGTCATGAACACTGAAGCTTTCTTT.

This sequence joins TRBV7-9 and TRBJ2-4; 9 bases agree with TRBD1. Germline V lookup: CDR1 SEHNR, CDR2 FQNEAQ (reference sequence). With V trimmed by 5 bases and J by 0 bases, 8 bases remained unmatched. The CDR3 consists of 17 residues. The CDR3 loop reads CASSPDRGLLAKNIQYF. The CDR3, as DNA: TGTGCCAGCAGCCCGGACAGGGGTCTTCTAGCCAAAAACATTCAGTACTTC. The full variable domain, completed using reference TRBV7-9 and TRBJ2-4, is DTGVSQNPRHKITKRGQNVTFRCDPISEHNRLYWYRQTLGQGPEFLTYFQNEAQLEKSRLLSDRFSAERPKGSFSTLEIQRTEQGDSAMYLCASSPDRGLLAKNIQYFGAGTRLSVL.

The rearrangement uses TRBV9 and TRBJ2-5, with D perhaps TRBD2 (5 bases). The CDR3 sequence is 15 residues long. Germline CDR1 SGDLS, CDR2 YYNGEE. Trimming removed 0 bases at V and 0 bases at J, with 9 bases between. The CDR3 is CASSVAPGYQETQYF. The CDR3 DNA sequence: TGTGCCAGCAGCGTAGCCCCGGGGTACCAAGAGACCCAGTACTTC.